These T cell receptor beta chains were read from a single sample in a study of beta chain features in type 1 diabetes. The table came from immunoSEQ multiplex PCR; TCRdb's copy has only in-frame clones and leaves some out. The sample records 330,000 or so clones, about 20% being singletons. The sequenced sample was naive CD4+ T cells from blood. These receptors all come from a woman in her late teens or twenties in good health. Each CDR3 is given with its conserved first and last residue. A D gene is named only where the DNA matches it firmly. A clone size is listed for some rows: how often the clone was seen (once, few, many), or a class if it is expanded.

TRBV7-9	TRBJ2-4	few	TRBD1	CASSPGQGAKNIQYF	TGTGCCAGCAGCCCCGGACAGGGAGCCAAAAACATTCAGTACTTC
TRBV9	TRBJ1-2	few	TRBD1	CASSVTGTGVLSGYTF	TGTGCCAGCAGCGTCACCGGGACAGGGGTTTTGTCTGGCTACACCTTC
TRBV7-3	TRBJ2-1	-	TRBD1	CASSSGTDPWDEQFF	TGTGCCAGCAGCTCCGGGACAGACCCTTGGGATGAGCAGTTCTTC
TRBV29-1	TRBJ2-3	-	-	CSVAGSTDTQYF	TGCAGCGTTGCCGGGAGCACAGATACGCAGTATTTT
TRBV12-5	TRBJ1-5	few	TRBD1	CASRRAGGADQPQHF	TGTGCTAGCAGGAGGGCAGGGGGCGCGGATCAGCCCCAGCATTTT
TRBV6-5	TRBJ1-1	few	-	CASSQGNEAFF	TGTGCCAGCAGTCAGGGGAATGAAGCTTTCTTT
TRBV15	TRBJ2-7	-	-	CATSRGAGDYSYEQYF	TGTGCCACCAGCAGGGGAGCGGGCGACTACTCCTACGAGCAGTACTTC
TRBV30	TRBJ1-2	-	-	CAWSRTAAYKGYTF	TGTGCCTGGAGCAGGACAGCCGCCTATAAGGGCTACACCTTC
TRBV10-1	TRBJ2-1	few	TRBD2	CASSGTSGSDEQFF	TGCGCCAGCAGTGGGACTAGCGGGAGTGATGAGCAGTTCTTC
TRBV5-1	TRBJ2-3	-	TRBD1	CASSSEPRDRGPHTQYF	TGCGCCAGCAGCTCGGAGCCTCGGGACAGGGGCCCACATACGCAGTATTTT
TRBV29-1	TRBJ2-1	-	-	CSALRDEQFF	TGCAGCGCCCTAAGAGATGAGCAGTTCTTC
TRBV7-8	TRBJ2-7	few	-	CASSLRSLVDTYEQYF	TGTGCCAGCAGCTTACGGTCCCTTGTGGACACCTACGAGCAGTACTTC
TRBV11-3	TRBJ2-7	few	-	CASSRPTAYEQYF	TGTGCCAGCAGCCGGCCCACAGCCTACGAGCAGTACTTC
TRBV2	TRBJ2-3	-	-	CASIQLGKGADTQYF	TGTGCCAGCATACAACTCGGGAAGGGGGCAGATACGCAGTATTTT
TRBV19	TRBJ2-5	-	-	CASSGDYQETQYF	TGTGCCAGTAGCGGAGACTATCAAGAGACCCAGTACTTC
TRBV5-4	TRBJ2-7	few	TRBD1	CASSIRTGPSSYEQYF	TGTGCCAGCAGCATTCGGACAGGGCCGTCTTCCTACGAGCAGTACTTC
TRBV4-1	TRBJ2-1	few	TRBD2	CASSQLAGGLYNEQFF	TGCGCCAGCAGCCAACTAGCGGGGGGGCTGTACAATGAGCAGTTCTTC
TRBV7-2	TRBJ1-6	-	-	CASSRDTNSPLHF	TGTGCCAGCAGCCGGGACACGAATTCACCCCTCCACTTT
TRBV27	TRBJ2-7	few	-	CASSFAGQEQYF	TGTGCCAGCAGTTTCGCCGGACAGGAGCAGTACTTC
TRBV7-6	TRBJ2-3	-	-	CASSLNTGPDTQYF	TGTGCCAGCAGCCTTAACACAGGCCCAGATACGCAGTATTTT
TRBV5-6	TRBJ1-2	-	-	CASSQDSTWRGYTF	TGTGCCAGCAGCCAGGACAGCACCTGGCGTGGCTACACCTTC
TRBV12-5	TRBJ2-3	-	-	CASVQLFADTQYF	TGTGCTAGTGTCCAACTCTTCGCGGATACGCAGTATTTT
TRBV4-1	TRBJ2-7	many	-	CASSQEVESYEQYF	TGCGCCAGCAGCCAAGAGGTCGAGTCCTACGAGCAGTACTTC
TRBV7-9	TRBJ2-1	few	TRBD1	CASSWTGGEQFF	TGTGCCAGCAGCTGGACAGGGGGGGAGCAGTTCTTC
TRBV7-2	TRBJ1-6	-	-	CASSSLGLGGTLHF	TGTGCCAGCAGCTCCTTGGGCCTCGGAGGGACCCTCCACTTT
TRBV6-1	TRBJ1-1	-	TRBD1	CASRGQINTEAFF	TGTGCCAGCAGGGGACAGATTAACACTGAAGCTTTCTTT
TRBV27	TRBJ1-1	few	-	CASSSSHTEAFF	TGTGCCAGCAGTTCGAGCCACACTGAAGCTTTCTTT
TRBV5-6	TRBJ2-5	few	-	CASSLRETQYF	TGTGCCAGCAGCTTGCGGGAGACCCAGTACTTC
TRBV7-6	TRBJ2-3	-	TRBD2	CASSSSGGRPDTQYF	TGTGCCAGCAGCTCAAGCGGGGGGCGGCCAGATACGCAGTATTTT
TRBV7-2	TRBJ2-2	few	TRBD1	CASSPRQGGYTGELFF	TGTGCCAGCAGCCCTCGACAGGGTGGTTACACCGGGGAGCTGTTTTTT
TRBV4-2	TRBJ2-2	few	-	CASSQAGLQTGELFF	TGTGCCAGCAGCCAAGCAGGGCTTCAGACCGGGGAGCTGTTTTTT
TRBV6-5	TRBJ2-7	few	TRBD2	CASSYSTSGRGEQYF	TGTGCCAGCAGTTACTCGACTAGCGGACGGGGAGAGCAGTACTTC
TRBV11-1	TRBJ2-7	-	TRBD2	CASSSSGGRDEQYF	TGTGCCAGCAGCTCCTCGGGGGGTCGAGACGAGCAGTACTTC
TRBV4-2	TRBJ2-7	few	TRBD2	CASSLASGSSYEQYF	TGTGCCAGCAGCCTGGCTAGCGGGAGCTCCTACGAGCAGTACTTC
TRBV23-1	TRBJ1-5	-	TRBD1	CASSQPPGTVNQPQHF	TGCGCCAGCAGTCAACCTCCAGGGACAGTCAATCAGCCCCAGCATTTT
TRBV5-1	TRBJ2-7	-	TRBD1	CASTWGTGGYDEQYF	TGCGCCAGCACCTGGGGGACAGGGGGCTACGACGAGCAGTACTTC
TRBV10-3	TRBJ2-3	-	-	CAISDRDPSTDTQYF	TGTGCCATCAGTGACAGGGATCCTAGCACAGATACGCAGTATTTT
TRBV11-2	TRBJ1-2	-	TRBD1	CASSLIQTGVGYTF	TGTGCCAGCAGCTTAATTCAGACAGGGGTCGGCTACACCTTC
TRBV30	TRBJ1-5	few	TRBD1	CAWSAGQGHQPQHF	TGTGCCTGGAGTGCTGGACAGGGGCATCAGCCCCAGCATTTT
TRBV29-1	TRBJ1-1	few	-	CSTREGPGTEAFF	TGCAGCACTAGGGAAGGGCCTGGCACTGAAGCTTTCTTT
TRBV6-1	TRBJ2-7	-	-	CASSRDFLVYEQYF	TGTGCCAGCAGTAGGGACTTCCTAGTGTACGAGCAGTACTTC
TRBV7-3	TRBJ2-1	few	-	CASSLNRDEQFF	TGTGCCAGCAGCTTAAATCGGGATGAGCAGTTCTTC
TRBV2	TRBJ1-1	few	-	CASSVEGVNTEAFF	TGTGCCAGCAGTGTAGAGGGGGTGAACACTGAAGCTTTCTTT
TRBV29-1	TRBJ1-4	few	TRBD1	CSVSTGGVNEKLFF	TGCAGCGTTTCCACAGGGGGAGTTAATGAAAAACTGTTTTTT
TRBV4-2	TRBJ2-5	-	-	CASSQGLLELTETQYF	TGTGCCAGCAGCCAAGGTCTCCTAGAGCTAACAGAGACCCAGTACTTC
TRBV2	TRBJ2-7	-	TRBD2	CASSVGTSGSYEQYF	TGTGCCAGCAGTGTCGGGACTAGCGGGAGCTACGAGCAGTACTTC
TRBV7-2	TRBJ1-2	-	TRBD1	CASSRDRDYGYTF	TGTGCCAGCAGCCGAGACAGGGACTATGGCTACACCTTC
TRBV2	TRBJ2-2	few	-	CASKLDSMNTGELFF	TGTGCCAGCAAACTGGACAGTATGAACACCGGGGAGCTGTTTTTT
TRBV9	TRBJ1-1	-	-	CASRQGGENTEAFF	TGTGCCAGCAGGCAGGGAGGAGAGAACACTGAAGCTTTCTTT
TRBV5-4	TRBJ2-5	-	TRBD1	CASSFTGQGQETQYF	TGTGCCAGCAGCTTTACAGGACAGGGACAAGAGACCCAGTACTTC
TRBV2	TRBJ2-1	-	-	CASSESGPNYNEQFF	TGTGCCAGCAGTGAGAGCGGCCCCAACTACAATGAGCAGTTCTTC
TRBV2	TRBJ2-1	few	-	CASSYYNEQFF	TGTGCCAGCAGTTACTATAATGAGCAGTTCTTC
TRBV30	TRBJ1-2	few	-	CAWSPRDLATF	TGTGCCTGGAGTCCACGGGATTTAGCTACCTTC
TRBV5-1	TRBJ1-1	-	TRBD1	CASSFGTGGTEAFF	TGCGCCAGCAGCTTCGGGACAGGGGGCACTGAAGCTTTCTTT
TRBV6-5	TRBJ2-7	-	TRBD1	CASSYLRGSTRPYF	TGTGCCAGCAGTTATCTCAGGGGGTCTACTCGACCGTACTTC
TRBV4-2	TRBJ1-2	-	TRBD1	CASSHQDRDHYGYTF	TGTGCCAGCAGCCACCAGGACAGGGATCACTATGGCTACACCTTC
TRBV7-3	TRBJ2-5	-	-	CASSFAGAKETQYF	TGTGCCAGCAGCTTCGCGGGGGCCAAAGAGACCCAGTACTTC
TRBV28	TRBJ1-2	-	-	CASSLRGYGYTF	TGTGCCAGCAGTTTAAGGGGCTATGGCTACACCTTC
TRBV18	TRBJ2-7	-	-	CASSPRSREQYF	TGTGCCAGCTCACCACGTTCCAGGGAGCAGTACTTC
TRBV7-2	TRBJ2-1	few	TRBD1	CASSFDRGDEQFF	TGTGCCAGCAGCTTCGACAGGGGCGATGAGCAGTTCTTC